These 23 T cell receptor beta chains were sequenced from one sample in a study of early stage breast cancer tumors. Repertoires were generated with immunoSEQ multiplex PCR, while TCRdb's copy carries only in-frame clones and drops some. This sample has some 70,000 clones, with approximately 79% found just once. The sequencing sample was made of blood. The origin of the receptors is a person aged 55-75 years with breast cancer.

CDR3: CASSQPGSTSGSSYNEQFF. The CDR3 bases are TGCGCCAGCTCACAACCCGGGTCAACTAGCGGGAGCTCCTACAATGAGCAGTTCTTC. The chain links TRBV5-1 to TRBJ2-1; 11 bases agree with TRBD2. The V segment lost 7 bases and the J segment 0 bases; nucleotides outside the gene matches: 15. This CDR3 spans 19 amino acids. Looked up from germline, CDR1 is SGHRS and CDR2 is YFSETQ.

The rearrangement links TRBV13 to TRBJ1-2; no clear D. V lost 2 bases, J lost 2 bases, and 12 bases lay in between. Germline lookup yields CDR1 PRHDT and CDR2 FYEKMQ (reference sequence). The CDR3 is 15 residues long. The CDR3 DNA reads TGTGCCAGCAGCTTATCCTTTGGTCCCAACTATGGCTACACCTTC. Amino acids: CASSLSFGPNYGYTF.

This clone was recorded only once. This chain uses TRBV19 with TRBJ2-2; D assignment may be TRBD1 or TRBD2 (6 bases each). Trimming pared 4 bases from V and 0 bases from J, leaving 18 bases between. Germline V gene sequence: CDR1 LNHDA, CDR2 SQIVND (reference sequence). The CDR3 spans 18 residues. The CDR3 loop is CASSKGSDRRANTGELFF. The CDR3, as DNA: TGTGCCAGTAGTAAGGGGTCCGACAGGAGGGCGAACACCGGGGAGCTGTTTTTT.

This clone was detected only once. The chain joins TRBV4-1 to TRBJ1-6, with 9 bases matching TRBD1. Germline V lookup: CDR1 MGHRA, CDR2 YSYEKL. The trim removed 4 bases at V and 4 bases at J, leaving 8 bases unmatched. The CDR3 has 17 residues. The CDR3 sequence is CASSPRDRERYNSPLHF. CDR3 DNA: TGCGCCAGCAGCCCCCGGGACAGGGAGAGGTATAATTCACCCCTCCACTTT.

The chain has TRBV6-5 and TRBJ1-1, with D possibly being TRBD1 (6 bases). The CDR3 length is 16 residues. Trimming took 2 bases from V and 0 from J, leaving 13 bases between them. Looked up from germline, CDR1 is MNHEY and CDR2 is SVGAGI. CDR3 nucleotide sequence: TGTGCCAGCAGTTACAGGGGGGTCCGGATGAACACTGAAGCTTTCTTT. Its protein is CASSYRGVRMNTEAFF.

The chain recombines TRBV18 with TRBJ2-3; 13 nucleotides align to TRBD2. The CDR3 loop spans 16 amino acids. Germline V gene data show CDR1 as KGHSH and CDR2 as LQKENI. Trimming removed 3 bases from V and 7 bases from J; junction bases left unmatched: 7. CDR3 in amino acids: CASSPVRTSGGYTQYF. DNA for the CDR3: TGTGCCAGCTCACCGGTTCGGACTAGCGGGGGATATACGCAGTATTTT.

The V and J genes are TRBV20-1 and TRBJ1-1, with D unresolved. With 7 bases removed from V and 1 base from J, the gap between germline ends came to 7 bases. Germline CDR1 reads DFQATT; CDR2 reads SNEGSKA (reference sequence). The CDR3 extends over 11 amino acids. CDR3 bases: TGCAGTGTTCGCAGGAACACTGAAGCTTTCTTT. Translation: CSVRRNTEAFF.

The chain employs TRBV27 and TRBJ2-1, with 10 bases fitting TRBD1. The CDR3 is made up of 16 amino acids. V shed 6 bases and J 7 bases; nucleotides not matched to a gene: 12. Germline loops: CDR1 MNHEY, CDR2 SMNVEV (reference sequence). Here the CDR3 DNA reads TGTGCCAGCAGACCGGGGATCGGACAGGGGGGGAATGAGCAGTTCTTC. Residues: CASRPGIGQGGNEQFF.

The gene calls are TRBV5-6 and TRBJ1-6; 7 nucleotides match TRBD1. The J segment lost 8 bases and the V segment lost 1 base, leaving 9 bases of the junction unmatched. The length of the CDR3 is 16 residues. Per the germline V gene, CDR1 is SGHDT and CDR2 is YYEEEE. CDR3 in amino acids: CASSLIPGQRDSPLHF. CDR3 DNA sequence: TGTGCCAGCAGCTTGATCCCGGGACAGAGGGATTCACCCCTCCACTTT.

This clone was detected once. The chain uses TRBV7-9 and TRBJ1-1; maybe TRBD1 (6 bases). The germline V gene has CDR1 SEHNR and CDR2 FQNEAQ (reference sequence). V dropped 2 bases and J dropped 2 bases, with 12 bases sitting between them. CDR3 size: 15 residues. The CDR3 bases are TGTGCCAGCAGCTTAATTCGGACAGCCAACACTGAAGCTTTCTTT. Translated, it gives CASSLIRTANTEAFF.

The chain employs TRBV7-9 and TRBJ1-2; D remains ambiguous. V was pared by 4 bases and J by 4 bases, with 13 bases between. The CDR3 extends over 14 amino acids. Germline V CDR1 and CDR2: SEHNR, FQNEAQ (reference sequence). The chain's CDR3 is CASSSFKTFYGYTF. As DNA, the CDR3 is TGTGCCAGCAGCTCCTTTAAAACTTTCTATGGCTACACCTTC.

V and J are TRBV18 and TRBJ1-6; D unclear. CDR1 KGHSH and CDR2 LQKENI come from the germline V gene. The V gene lost 3 bases and the J gene lost 7 bases, with 22 bases spanning the gap. The CDR3 has 18 residues. In nucleotides, the CDR3 is TGTGCCAGCTCACCGGTGATGATGACCTCAGTAGGAAATTCACCCCTCCACTTT. Translated, it gives CASSPVMMTSVGNSPLHF.

The chain carries TRBV6-6 and TRBJ2-1, with 12 positions matching TRBD2. The CDR3 is made up of 16 amino acids. V lost 0 bases and J lost 7; bases outside the gene matches: 4. Germline CDR1 reads MNHNY; CDR2 reads SVGAGI (reference sequence). Here the CDR3 reads CASSYSASGGANEQFF. DNA of the CDR3: TGTGCCAGCAGTTACTCAGCTAGCGGGGGGGCGAATGAGCAGTTCTTC.

V usage is TRBV6-1 and J usage is TRBJ2-3; 10 positions agree with TRBD1. The V and J ends lost 8 bases and 2 bases, in that order; junction bases with no gene match: 4. The CDR3 is 14 amino acids. Per germline, CDR1 MNHNS and CDR2 SASEGT. CDR3 region: CASGTGENTDTQYF. DNA of the CDR3: TGTGCCAGCGGGACAGGGGAAAACACAGATACGCAGTATTTT.

The chain links TRBV7-8 to TRBJ2-3, with a weak D call TRBD1 (5 bases). There are 14 residues in the CDR3. Germline CDR1 reads SGHVS; CDR2 reads FQNEAQ. V shed 5 bases and J shed 6 bases, with 15 bases lying between them. CDR3 in amino acids: CASSVTVNPDTQYF. The CDR3 coding sequence is TGTGCCAGCAGCGTGACAGTTAACCCCGATACGCAGTATTTT.

The sample holds one count of this clone. V usage is TRBV7-6 and J usage is TRBJ2-3; tentatively, D is TRBD2 (6 bases). Germline V gene lookup returns CDR1 SGHVS and CDR2 FNYEAQ. Deletions cut 5 bases from V and 8 bases from J, with 14 bases between. CDR3 length: 13 amino acids. CDR3 amino acids: CASSPREWGTQYF. The CDR3 region has the DNA TGTGCCAGCAGCCCCCGGGAGTGGGGTACGCAGTATTTT.

The chain employs TRBV9 and TRBJ1-3; D call uncertain. The CDR3 sequence is 12 residues long. V shed 3 bases and J shed 4 bases, with 5 bases lying between them. The germline CDR1 and CDR2 sequences are SGDLS and YYNGEE. The CDR3 coding sequence is TGTGCCAGCAGCGCAACAGGAAACACCATATATTTT. As protein: CASSATGNTIYF.

The rearrangement uses TRBV6-5 and TRBJ2-7; the D gene could be TRBD1 or TRBD2 (6 bases each). Trimming left V 6 bases short and J 2 bases short, with 14 bases between. CDR1 and CDR2 (germline): MNHEY, SVGAGI. The CDR3 consists of 14 residues. The CDR3 region is CASRRGATAYEQYF. The CDR3 bases are TGTGCCAGCAGGAGGGGGGCGACCGCCTACGAGCAGTACTTC.

The V gene is TRBV27, the J gene TRBJ1-3; D not resolved. Germline CDR1 reads MNHEY; CDR2 reads SMNVEV (reference sequence). The CDR3 is 14 amino acids. Trimming pared 3 bases from V and 0 bases from J, leaving 6 bases between. CDR3: CASSLAGSGNTIYF. CDR3 DNA sequence: TGTGCCAGCAGTTTGGCGGGCTCTGGAAACACCATATATTTT.

V is TRBV7-8 and J is TRBJ2-7, with TRBD1 matching over 7 bases. Germline CDR1 and CDR2: SGHVS and FQNEAQ. The ends lost 1 base at V and 1 base at J; junction bases unmatched: 1. The CDR3 is 14 amino acids. The CDR3 region has the DNA TGTGCCAGCAGCTTAGACAGGGGTTCCTACGAGCAGTACTTC. Protein: CASSLDRGSYEQYF.

This chain connects TRBV29-1 to TRBJ1-3; D not certain. Trimming pared 4 bases from V and 0 bases from J, leaving 10 bases between. This CDR3 region has 14 residues. Germline CDR1 SQVTM, CDR2 ANQGSEA. The CDR3 protein is CSVVRLSSGNTIYF. CDR3 sequence (DNA): TGCAGCGTTGTTCGGCTAAGCTCTGGAAACACCATATATTTT.

This clone was counted a few times. The chain couples TRBV2 to TRBJ2-5; 11 nucleotides agree with TRBD1. This CDR3 contains 16 residues. The V segment lost 6 bases and the J segment 5 bases; nucleotides outside the gene matches: 11. Germline CDR1 and CDR2: SNHLY and FYNNEI. The CDR3 DNA is TGTGCCAGCAGAGAAAGGACAGGGGGCCGAGGGGAGACCCAGTACTTC. Amino acids: CASRERTGGRGETQYF. Full variable domain (outside the CDR3, taken from reference TRBV2 and TRBJ2-5): EPEVTQTPSHQVTQMGQEVILRCVPISNHLYFYWYRQILGQKVEFLVSFYNNEISEKSEIFDDQFSVERPDGSNFTLKIRSTKLEDSAMYFCASRERTGGRGETQYFGPGTRLLVL.

This chain joins TRBV7-6 and TRBJ2-7; D gene unclear. Germline-derived CDR1 and CDR2 are SGHVS and FNYEAQ. This CDR3 comprises 12 residues. V was clipped by 1 base and J by 2 bases, with 3 bases between them. CDR3 sequence: CASSLDPYEQYF. CDR3 coding DNA: TGTGCCAGCAGCTTAGACCCCTACGAGCAGTACTTC.